This T cell receptor (beta chain) originates from a study of shared clonotypes between healthy human individuals. CDR3 length equals 17 residues. The germline CDR1 and CDR2 sequences are SEHNR and FQNEAQ (reference sequence). Trimming cost V 1 base and J 0 bases, with 12 bases left between them. Terminally differentiated effector memory CD45RA+ cells were excluded from the naive CD8 cells, which were CD45RO-negative and positively selected for CCR7. Data came from immunoSEQ multiplex PCR; TCRdb stores just in-frame clones and leaves some out. This table holds 800,000 or so clones, about 96% found once. Of note for this clone: Its antigen is not known.

Study-wide results and caveats: Naive subsets usually exceeded memory subsets in estimated richness.

This sequence joins TRBV7-9 and TRBJ2-2, with D perhaps TRBD2 (5 bases). Sequenced sample: naive CD8+ T cells sorted from blood. This clonotype was sampled from a man aged 25-45 years in good health. CDR3 sequence (DNA): TGTGCCAGCAGCTTAGGTTTCGGGGAACCGAACACCGGGGAGCTGTTTTTT. It specifies CASSLGFGEPNTGELFF.